This TCR beta chain came from a study of shared clonotypes between healthy human individuals. Study in general: A couple of women and a few men aged 18 to 49 made up the donors.

Here immunoSEQ multiplex PCR was the method, and the copy in TCRdb shows in-frame clones only, minus some. Of some 1,900,000 clones in the sample, 85% to 95% are singletons; the top ten hold around 1%. There are 13 residues in the CDR3. CDR1 and CDR2 from the germline V gene are LNHDA and SQIVND (reference sequence). The V end lost 3 bases, the J end lost 8 bases, and 11 bases lay between the germline ends. Naive CD8 cells lacked CD45RO, underwent positive selection for CCR7 and left out terminally differentiated effector memory CD45RA+ cells. V gene TRBV19 combines with J gene TRBJ2-1; D might be TRBD2 (5 bases). The sequenced sample consisted of naive CD8+ T cells sorted from blood. The source of this sequence is a man aged 18 to 35 in good health. CDR3 loop: CASSIRGFDEQFF. CDR3 sequence (DNA): TGTGCCAGTAGTATCCGGGGATTTGATGAGCAGTTCTTC.